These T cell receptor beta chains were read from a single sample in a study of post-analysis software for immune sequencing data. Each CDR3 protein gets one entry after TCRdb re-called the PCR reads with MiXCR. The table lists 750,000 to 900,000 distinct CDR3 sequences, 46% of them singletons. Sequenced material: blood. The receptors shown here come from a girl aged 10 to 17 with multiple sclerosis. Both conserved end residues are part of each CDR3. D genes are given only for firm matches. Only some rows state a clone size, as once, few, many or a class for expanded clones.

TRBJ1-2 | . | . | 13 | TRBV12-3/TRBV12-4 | TGTGCCAGCAGTTACGAGGACAACTATGGCTACACCTTC | CASSYEDNYGYTF
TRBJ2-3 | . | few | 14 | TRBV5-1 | TGCGCCAGCCGACCGCACGGACTACCAGATACGCAGTATTTT | CASRPHGLPDTQYF
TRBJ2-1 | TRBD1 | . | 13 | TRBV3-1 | TGTGCCAGCAGCCAAAACAGGGGAGATGGGCAGTTCTTC | CASSQNRGDGQFF
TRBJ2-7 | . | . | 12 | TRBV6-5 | TGTGCCAGCAGGACGGGAAACTACGAGCAGTACTTC | CASRTGNYEQYF
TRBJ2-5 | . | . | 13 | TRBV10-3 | TGTGCCACCAGTGAGGGGAGACAAGAGACCCAGTACTTC | CATSEGRQETQYF
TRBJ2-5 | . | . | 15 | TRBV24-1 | TGTGCCACCAGTGATTTCGCGCAGGGAGGAGAGACCCAGTACTTC | CATSDFAQGGETQYF
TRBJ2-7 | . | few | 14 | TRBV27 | TGTGCCAGCAGTCCAGAGGAGAACTCCTACGAGCAGTACTTC | CASSPEENSYEQYF
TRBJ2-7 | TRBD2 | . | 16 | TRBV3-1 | TGTGCCAGCAGCCGGGCCGTAGCGGGCTTCTACAATGAGCAGTACTTC | CASSRAVAGFYNEQYF
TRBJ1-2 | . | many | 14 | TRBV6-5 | TGTGCCAGCAGTTACGGGAGGGACGGATCCGGCTACACCTTC | CASSYGRDGSGYTF
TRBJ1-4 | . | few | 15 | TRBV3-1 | TGTGCCAGCAGCCAAGGGGCAGGACGCGTTGAAAAACTGTTTTTT | CASSQGAGRVEKLFF
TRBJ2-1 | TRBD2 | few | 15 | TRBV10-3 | TGTGCCATCAGTCGGACTAGCGGGAGAGTCGATGAGCAGTTCTTC | CAISRTSGRVDEQFF
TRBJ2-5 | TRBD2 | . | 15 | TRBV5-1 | TGCGCCAGCAGCTTGGCTAGCGGGAGGGGAGAGACCCAGTACTTC | CASSLASGRGETQYF
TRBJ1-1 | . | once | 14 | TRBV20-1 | TGCAGTGTCGCAGGGGCGCATCTGAACACTGAAGCTTTCTTT | CSVAGAHLNTEAFF
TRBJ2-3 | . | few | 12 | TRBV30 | TGTGCCTGGAGTGAATTATCAGATACGCAGTATTTT | CAWSELSDTQYF
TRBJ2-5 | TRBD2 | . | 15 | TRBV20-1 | TGCAGTGCTAGAGATTCGGGCGGGAGGGCCGAGACCCAGTACTTC | CSARDSGGRAETQYF
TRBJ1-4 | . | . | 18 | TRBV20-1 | TGCAGTGCTAGACCCTTCGGGACACCCCCCGGGGCTAATGAAAAACTGTTTTTT | CSARPFGTPPGANEKLFF
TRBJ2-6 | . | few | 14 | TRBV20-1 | TGCAGTGCTAGAGACAACTCTGGGGCCAACGTCCTGACTTTC | CSARDNSGANVLTF
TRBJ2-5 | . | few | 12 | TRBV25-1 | TGTGCCAGCCAAACAGGGAGGGAGACCCAGTACTTC | CASQTGRETQYF
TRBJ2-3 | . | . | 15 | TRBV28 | TGTGCCAGCAGTTTAAGTGGGATCAGCACAGATACGCAGTATTTT | CASSLSGISTDTQYF
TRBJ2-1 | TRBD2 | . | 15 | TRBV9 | TGTGCCAGCAGCGTAGTTGGCGGGAGCGCCACTGAGCAGTTCTTC | CASSVVGGSATEQFF
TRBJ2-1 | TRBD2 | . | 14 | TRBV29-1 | TGCAGCGTTGGCCCCGGGACTAGCAGCAATGAGCAGTTCTTC | CSVGPGTSSNEQFF
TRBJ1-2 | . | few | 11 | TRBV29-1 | TGCAGCGCAGGGTCCCAGGTTGGCTACACCTTC | CSAGSQVGYTF
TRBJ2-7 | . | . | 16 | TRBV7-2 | TGTGCCAGCCAACGGGGAGGGGGCGGAAACTCCTACGAGCAGTACTTC | CASQRGGGGNSYEQYF
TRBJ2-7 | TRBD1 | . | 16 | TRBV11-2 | TGTGCCAGCAGCCACCTCCGGGACAGGGCACCCTACGAGCAGTACTTC | CASSHLRDRAPYEQYF
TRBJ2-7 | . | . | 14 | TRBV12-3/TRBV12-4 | TGTGCCAGCAGTTCGGCGGGTAGATACTACGAGCAGTACTTC | CASSSAGRYYEQYF
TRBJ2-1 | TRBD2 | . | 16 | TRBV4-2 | TGTGCCAGCAGCCAAGATGCCGGGACTAGCTCCAATGAGCAGTTCTTC | CASSQDAGTSSNEQFF
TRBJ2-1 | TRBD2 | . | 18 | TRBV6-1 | TGTGCCAGCAGTCCGGCGGGGAGCGGGAGAAGGGTAGGCAATGAGCAGTTCTTC | CASSPAGSGRRVGNEQFF
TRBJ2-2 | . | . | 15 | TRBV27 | TGTGCCAGTAGACCCGGGGCCCCGAACACCGGGGAGCTGTTTTTT | CASRPGAPNTGELFF
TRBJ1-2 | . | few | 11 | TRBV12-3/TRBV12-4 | TGTGCCAGCAGCTGGCGGTATGGCTACACCTTC | CASSWRYGYTF
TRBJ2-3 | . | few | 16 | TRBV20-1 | TGCAGTGCTAGAGATCAACGGCAATCTAGCACAGATACGCAGTATTTT | CSARDQRQSSTDTQYF
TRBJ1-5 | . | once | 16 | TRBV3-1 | TGTGCCAGCAGCCAAGATGGCGGTCGGAGGGGTCAGCCCCAGCATTTT | CASSQDGGRRGQPQHF
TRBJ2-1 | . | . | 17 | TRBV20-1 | TGCAGTGCTAGAGATCCGGAGATTGGGGTAATCGGGAATGAGCAGTTCTTC | CSARDPEIGVIGNEQFF
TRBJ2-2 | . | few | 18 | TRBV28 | TGTGCCAGCAGCCCAAGGGGTGGGGTCCTATCTCGTCCCGGGGAGCTGTTTTTT | CASSPRGGVLSRPGELFF
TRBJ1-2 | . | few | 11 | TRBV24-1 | TGTGCCACCAGTGAATTCGAAAGCTACACCTTC | CATSEFESYTF
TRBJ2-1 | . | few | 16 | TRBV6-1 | TGTGCCAGCAGTGGGGGATATCGTTCGAGGTACAATGAGCAGTTCTTC | CASSGGYRSRYNEQFF
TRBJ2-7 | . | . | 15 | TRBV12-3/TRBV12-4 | TGTGCCAGCAGTCCTACGATTCGACAGTCCTACGAGCAGTACTTC | CASSPTIRQSYEQYF
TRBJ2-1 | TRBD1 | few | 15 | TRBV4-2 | TGTGCCAGCAGCCAAGAGGGGACAGGGGGCGGTGAGCAGTTCTTC | CASSQEGTGGGEQFF
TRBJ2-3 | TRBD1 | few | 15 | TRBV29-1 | TGCAGCGTCCACGCCGGGACAGGGGGCACAGATACGCAGTATTTT | CSVHAGTGGTDTQYF
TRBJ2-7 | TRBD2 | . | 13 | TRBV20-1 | TGCAGTGCTCCTAGCGGGTCCTACAATGAGCAGTACTTC | CSAPSGSYNEQYF
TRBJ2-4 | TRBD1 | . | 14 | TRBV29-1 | TGCAGCGTCGGTAGACAGGGCTCCAAAAACATTCAGTACTTC | CSVGRQGSKNIQYF
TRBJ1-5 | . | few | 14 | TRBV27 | TGTGCCAGCAGTGGGGGACGGAACAATCAGCCCCAGCATTTT | CASSGGRNNQPQHF
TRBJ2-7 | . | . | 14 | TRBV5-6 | TGTGCCAGCAGCTCCCTGACAGAAACCTACGAGCAGTACTTC | CASSSLTETYEQYF
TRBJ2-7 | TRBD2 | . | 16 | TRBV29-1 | TGCAGCGTTGCCGGTGAGGGCGGGAGGTTCACCTACGAGCAGTACTTC | CSVAGEGGRFTYEQYF
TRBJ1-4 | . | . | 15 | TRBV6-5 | TGTGCCAGCAGACAGACAGGCACAACTAATGAAAAACTGTTTTTT | CASRQTGTTNEKLFF